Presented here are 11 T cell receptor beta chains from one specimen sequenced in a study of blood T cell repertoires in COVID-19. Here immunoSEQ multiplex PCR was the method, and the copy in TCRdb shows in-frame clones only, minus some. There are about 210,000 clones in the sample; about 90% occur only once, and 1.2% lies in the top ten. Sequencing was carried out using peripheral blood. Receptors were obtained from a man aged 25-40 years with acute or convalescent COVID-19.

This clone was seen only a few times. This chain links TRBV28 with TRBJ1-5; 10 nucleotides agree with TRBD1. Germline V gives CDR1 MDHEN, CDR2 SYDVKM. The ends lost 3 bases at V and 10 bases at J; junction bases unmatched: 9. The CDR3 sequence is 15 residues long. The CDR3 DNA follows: TGTGCCAGCAGTTTTCTGACAGGGGGCGTAAGTCCCCAGCATTTT. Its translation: CASSFLTGGVSPQHF. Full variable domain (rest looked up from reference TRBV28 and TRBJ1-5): DVKVTQSSRYLVKRTGEKVFLECVQDMDHENMFWYRQDPGLGLRLIYFSYDVKMKEKGDIPEGYSVSREKKERFSLILESASTNQTSMYLCASSFLTGGVSPQHFGDGTRLSIL.

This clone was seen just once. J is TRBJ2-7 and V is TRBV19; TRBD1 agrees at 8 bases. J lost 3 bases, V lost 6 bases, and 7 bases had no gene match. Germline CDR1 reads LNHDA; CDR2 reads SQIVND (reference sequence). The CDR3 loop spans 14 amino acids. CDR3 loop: CASSRQGFVYEQYF. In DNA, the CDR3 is TGTGCCAGTAGCCGACAGGGGTTCGTCTACGAGCAGTACTTC. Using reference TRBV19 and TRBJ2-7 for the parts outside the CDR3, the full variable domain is DGGITQSPKYLFRKEGQNVTLSCEQNLNHDAMYWYRQDPGQGLRLIYYSQIVNDFQKGDIAEGYSVSREKKESFPLTVTSAQKNPTAFYLCASSRQGFVYEQYFGPGTRLTVT.

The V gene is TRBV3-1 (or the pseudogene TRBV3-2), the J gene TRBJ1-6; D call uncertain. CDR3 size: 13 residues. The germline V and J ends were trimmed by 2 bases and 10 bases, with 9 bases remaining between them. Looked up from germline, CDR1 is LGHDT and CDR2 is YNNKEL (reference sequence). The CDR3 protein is CASSQMIGSPLHF. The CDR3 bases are TGTGCCAGCAGCCAAATGATCGGGTCACCCCTCCACTTT.

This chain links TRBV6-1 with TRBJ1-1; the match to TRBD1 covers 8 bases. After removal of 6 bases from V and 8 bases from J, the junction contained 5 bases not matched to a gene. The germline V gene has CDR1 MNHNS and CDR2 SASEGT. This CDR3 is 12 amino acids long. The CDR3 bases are TGTGCCAGCAGCGACAGGGGACGAGAAGCTTTCTTT. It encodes CASSDRGREAFF.

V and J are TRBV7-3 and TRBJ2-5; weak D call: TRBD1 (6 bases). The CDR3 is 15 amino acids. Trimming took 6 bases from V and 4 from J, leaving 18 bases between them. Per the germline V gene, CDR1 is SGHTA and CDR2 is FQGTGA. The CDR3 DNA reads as TGTGCCAGCAGTTCACAGGGCTTACCGATAGAGACCCAGTACTTC. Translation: CASSSQGLPIETQYF.

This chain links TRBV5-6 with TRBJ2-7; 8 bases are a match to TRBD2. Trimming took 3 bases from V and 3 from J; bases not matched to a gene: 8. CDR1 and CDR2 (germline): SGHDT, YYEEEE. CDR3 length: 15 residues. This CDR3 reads CASSSPAAGVYEQYF. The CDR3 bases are TGTGCCAGCAGCTCCCCGGCAGCGGGAGTCTACGAGCAGTACTTC.

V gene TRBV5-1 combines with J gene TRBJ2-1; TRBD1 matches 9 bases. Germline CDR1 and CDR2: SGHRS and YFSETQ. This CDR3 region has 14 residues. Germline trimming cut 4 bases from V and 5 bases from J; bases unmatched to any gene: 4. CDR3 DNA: TGCGCCAGCAGCGTGACAGGGGGGAACAATGAGCAGTTCTTC. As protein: CASSVTGGNNEQFF.

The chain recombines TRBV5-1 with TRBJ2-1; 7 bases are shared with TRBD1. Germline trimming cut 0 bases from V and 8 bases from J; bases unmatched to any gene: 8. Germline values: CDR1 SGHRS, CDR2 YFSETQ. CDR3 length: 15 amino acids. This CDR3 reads CASSLDGGQWDEQFF. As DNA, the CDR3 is TGCGCCAGCAGCTTGGATGGGGGACAGTGGGATGAGCAGTTCTTC.

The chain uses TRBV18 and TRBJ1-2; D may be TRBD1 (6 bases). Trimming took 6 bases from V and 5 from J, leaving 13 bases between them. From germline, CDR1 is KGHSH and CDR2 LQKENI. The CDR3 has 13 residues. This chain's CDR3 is CASSGQPYYGYTF. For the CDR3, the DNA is TGTGCCAGCTCCGGACAGCCCTATTATGGCTACACCTTC.

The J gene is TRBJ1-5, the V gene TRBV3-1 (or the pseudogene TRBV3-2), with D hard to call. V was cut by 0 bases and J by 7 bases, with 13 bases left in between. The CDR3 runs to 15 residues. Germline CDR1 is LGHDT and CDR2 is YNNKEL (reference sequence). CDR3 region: CASSQDGGRRQPQHF. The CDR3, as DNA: TGTGCCAGCAGCCAAGATGGTGGGCGTCGGCAGCCCCAGCATTTT.

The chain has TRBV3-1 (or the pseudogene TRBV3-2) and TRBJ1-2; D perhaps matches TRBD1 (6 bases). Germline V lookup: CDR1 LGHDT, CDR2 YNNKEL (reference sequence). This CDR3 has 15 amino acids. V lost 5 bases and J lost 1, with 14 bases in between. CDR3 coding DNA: TGTGCCAGCAGCAACTTAGGGGGGGTTAACTATGGCTACACCTTC. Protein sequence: CASSNLGGVNYGYTF.